The TCR beta chain described here comes from a study of molecular identifiers for immune sequencing clone quantification. Findings of the study overall: The study found clones above 20 RNA copies held over 99% of effector molecules and under 1% in naive cells.

This clonotype was seen ten or more times. What it binds is unknown. Naive CD8 T cells, phenotype CD8+CD4-CCR7+CD45RA+, were sorted. Libraries of bulk TCR were made by previously described methods (with listed TCR primers). One entry per CDR3 protein, called by TCRdb with MiXCR from the PCR reads. This repertoire shows 97,000 or so distinct CDR3 sequences, roughly a quarter found once; its top ten account for approximately 0.94%. Sequenced: naive CD8+ T cells from blood, with Jurkat cell RNA spiked in. The subset: FACS-sorted CD8+CD4-CCR7+CD45RA+ naive T cells. This TCR derives from a human donor in good health. Some libraries in this study had Jurkat cell RNA spiked in.

This CDR3 reads CASSQAEATDTQYF. CDR3 coding DNA: TGTGCCAGCAGCCAAGCCGAGGCCACAGATACGCAGTATTTT. The chain carries TRBV3-2 and TRBJ2-3. TRBV3-2 is reported as a pseudogene. The length of the CDR3 is 14 residues.